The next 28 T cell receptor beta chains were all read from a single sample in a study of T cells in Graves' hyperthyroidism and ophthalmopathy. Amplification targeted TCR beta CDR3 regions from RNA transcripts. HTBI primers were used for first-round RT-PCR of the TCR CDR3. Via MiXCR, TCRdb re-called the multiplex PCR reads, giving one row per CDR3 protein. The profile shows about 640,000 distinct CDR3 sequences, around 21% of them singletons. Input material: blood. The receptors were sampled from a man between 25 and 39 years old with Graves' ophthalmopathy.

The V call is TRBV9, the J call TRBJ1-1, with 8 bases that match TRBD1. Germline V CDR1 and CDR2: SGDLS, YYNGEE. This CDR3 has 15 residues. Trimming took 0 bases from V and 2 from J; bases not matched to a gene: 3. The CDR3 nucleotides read TGTGCCAGCAGCGTAGAGCCAGGGGGCAACACTGAAGCTTTCTTT. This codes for CASSVEPGGNTEAFF.

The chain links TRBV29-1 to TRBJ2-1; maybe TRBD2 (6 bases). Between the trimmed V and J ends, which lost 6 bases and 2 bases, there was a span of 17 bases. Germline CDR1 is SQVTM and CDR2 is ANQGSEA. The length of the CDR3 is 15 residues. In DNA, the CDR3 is TGCAGCGTCGCTGGCGCTAGCGTAACCTACAATGAGCAGTTCTTC. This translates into CSVAGASVTYNEQFF.

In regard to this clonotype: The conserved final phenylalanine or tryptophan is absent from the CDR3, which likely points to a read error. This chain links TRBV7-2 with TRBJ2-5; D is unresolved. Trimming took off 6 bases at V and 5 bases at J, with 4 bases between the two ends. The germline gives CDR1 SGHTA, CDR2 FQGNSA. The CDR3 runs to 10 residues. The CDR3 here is CASRGETQYL. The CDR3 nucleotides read TGTGCCAGCAGGGGGGAGACCCAGTACCTC.

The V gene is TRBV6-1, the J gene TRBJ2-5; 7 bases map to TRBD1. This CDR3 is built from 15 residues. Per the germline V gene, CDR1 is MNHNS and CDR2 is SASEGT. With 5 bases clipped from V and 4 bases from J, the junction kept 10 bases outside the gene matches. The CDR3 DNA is TGTGCCAGCAGTCAAGACAGGGTGGGGGTAGAGACCCAGTACTTC. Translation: CASSQDRVGVETQYF.

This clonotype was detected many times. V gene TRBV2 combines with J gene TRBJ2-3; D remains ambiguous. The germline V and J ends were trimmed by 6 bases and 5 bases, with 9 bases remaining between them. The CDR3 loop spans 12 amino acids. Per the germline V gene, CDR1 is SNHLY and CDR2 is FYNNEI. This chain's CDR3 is CASSLNRDTQYF. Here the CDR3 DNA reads TGTGCCAGCAGCCTTAACAGAGATACGCAGTATTTT.

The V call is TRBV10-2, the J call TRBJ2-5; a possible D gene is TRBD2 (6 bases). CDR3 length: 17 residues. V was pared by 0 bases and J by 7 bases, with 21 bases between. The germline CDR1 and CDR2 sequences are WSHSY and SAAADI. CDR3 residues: CASSESRLDYGYGTQYF. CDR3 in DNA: TGCGCCAGCAGTGAGTCTCGGCTGGACTATGGCTATGGGACCCAGTACTTC.

The CDR3 nucleotides read TGCAGTGCTAGAATTGACAGGCGCGCAACTAATGAAAAACTGTTTTTT. It specifies CSARIDRRATNEKLFF. The chain employs TRBV20-1 and TRBJ1-4; weak D call: TRBD1 (6 bases). CDR1 DFQATT and CDR2 SNEGSKA come from the germline V gene (reference sequence). The CDR3 runs to 16 residues. Trimming cost V 2 bases and J 0 bases, with 13 bases left between them.

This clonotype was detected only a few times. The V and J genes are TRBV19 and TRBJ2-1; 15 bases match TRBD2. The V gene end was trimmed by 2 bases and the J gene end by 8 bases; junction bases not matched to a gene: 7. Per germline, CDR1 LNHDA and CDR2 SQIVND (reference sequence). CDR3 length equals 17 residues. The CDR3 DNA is TGTGCCAGTAGTATACGCGGACTAGCGGGAGGGTTGGATGAGCAGTTCTTC. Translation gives CASSIRGLAGGLDEQFF. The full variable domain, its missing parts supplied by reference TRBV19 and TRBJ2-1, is DGGITQSPKYLFRKEGQNVTLSCEQNLNHDAMYWYRQDPGQGLRLIYYSQIVNDFQKGDIAEGYSVSREKKESFPLTVTSAQKNPTAFYLCASSIRGLAGGLDEQFFGPGTRLTVL.

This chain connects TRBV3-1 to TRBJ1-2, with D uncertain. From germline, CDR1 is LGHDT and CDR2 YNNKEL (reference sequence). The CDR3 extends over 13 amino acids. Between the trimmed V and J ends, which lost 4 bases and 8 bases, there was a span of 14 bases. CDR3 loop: CASSPTKGNGYTF. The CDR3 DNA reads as TGTGCCAGCAGCCCGACGAAAGGGAACGGCTACACCTTC.

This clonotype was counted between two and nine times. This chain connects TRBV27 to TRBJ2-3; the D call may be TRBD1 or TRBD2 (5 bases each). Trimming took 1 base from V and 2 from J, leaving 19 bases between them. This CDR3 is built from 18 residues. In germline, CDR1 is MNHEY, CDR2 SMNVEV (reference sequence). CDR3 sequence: CASSLYGGLDTITDTQYF. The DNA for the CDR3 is TGTGCCAGCAGTTTATATGGGGGATTGGACACGATCACAGATACGCAGTATTTT.

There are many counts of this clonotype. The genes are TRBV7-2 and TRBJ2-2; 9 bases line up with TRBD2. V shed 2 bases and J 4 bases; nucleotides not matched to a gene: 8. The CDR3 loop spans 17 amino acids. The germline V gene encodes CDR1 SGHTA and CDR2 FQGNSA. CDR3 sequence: CASSLSGTSTPTGELFF. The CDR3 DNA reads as TGTGCCAGCAGCTTATCAGGGACTAGCACTCCCACCGGGGAGCTGTTTTTT.

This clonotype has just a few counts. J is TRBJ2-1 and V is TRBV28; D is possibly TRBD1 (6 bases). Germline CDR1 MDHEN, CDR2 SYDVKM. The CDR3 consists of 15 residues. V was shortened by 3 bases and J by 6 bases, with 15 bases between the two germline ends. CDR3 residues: CASSFLDRMPNEQFF. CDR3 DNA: TGTGCCAGCAGTTTTTTGGACAGAATGCCCAATGAGCAGTTCTTC.

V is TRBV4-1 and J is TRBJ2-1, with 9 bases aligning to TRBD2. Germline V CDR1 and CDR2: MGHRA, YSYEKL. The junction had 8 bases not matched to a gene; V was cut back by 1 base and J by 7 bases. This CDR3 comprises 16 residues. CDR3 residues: CASSQALAGGPNEQFF. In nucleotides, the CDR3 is TGCGCCAGCAGCCAAGCTTTGGCGGGAGGGCCTAATGAGCAGTTCTTC.

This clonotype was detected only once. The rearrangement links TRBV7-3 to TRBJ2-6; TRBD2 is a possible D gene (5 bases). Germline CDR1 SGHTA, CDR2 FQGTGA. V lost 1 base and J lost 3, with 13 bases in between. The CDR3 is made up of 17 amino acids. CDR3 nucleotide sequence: TGTGCCAGCAGCTTAAACCCGGGGTTAGGTGGGGCCAACGTCCTGACTTTC. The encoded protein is CASSLNPGLGGANVLTF.

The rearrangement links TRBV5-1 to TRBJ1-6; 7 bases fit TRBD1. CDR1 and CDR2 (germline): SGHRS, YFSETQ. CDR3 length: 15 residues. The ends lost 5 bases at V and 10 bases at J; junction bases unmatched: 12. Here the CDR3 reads CASSLTDRTNSPLHF. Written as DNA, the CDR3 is TGCGCCAGCAGTTTAACGGACAGGACGAACTCACCCCTCCACTTT.

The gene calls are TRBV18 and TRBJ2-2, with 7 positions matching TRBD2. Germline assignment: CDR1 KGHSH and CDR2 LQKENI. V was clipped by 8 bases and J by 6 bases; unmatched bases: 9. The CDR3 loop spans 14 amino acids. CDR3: CASTRGSGAGELFF. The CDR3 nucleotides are TGTGCCAGCACGCGCGGGAGCGGGGCCGGGGAGCTGTTTTTT.

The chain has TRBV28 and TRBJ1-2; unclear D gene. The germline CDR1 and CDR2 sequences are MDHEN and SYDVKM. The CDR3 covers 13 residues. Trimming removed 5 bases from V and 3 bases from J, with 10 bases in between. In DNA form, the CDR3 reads TGTGCCAGCAGTCCTGACCGCTACTATGGCTACACCTTC. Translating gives CASSPDRYYGYTF.

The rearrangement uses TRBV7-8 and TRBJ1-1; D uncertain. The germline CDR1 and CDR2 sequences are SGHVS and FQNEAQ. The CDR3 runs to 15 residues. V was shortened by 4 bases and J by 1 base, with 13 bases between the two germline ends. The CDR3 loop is CASSSKRVQNTEAFF. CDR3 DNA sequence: TGTGCCAGCAGCTCTAAAAGGGTCCAGAACACTGAAGCTTTCTTT.

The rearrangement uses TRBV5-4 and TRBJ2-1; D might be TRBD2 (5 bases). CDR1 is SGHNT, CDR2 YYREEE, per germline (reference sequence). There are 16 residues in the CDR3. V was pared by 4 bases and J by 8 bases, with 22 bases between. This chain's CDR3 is CASSSISEVGSHEQFF. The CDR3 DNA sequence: TGTGCCAGCAGCAGTATTAGCGAGGTGGGATCGCATGAGCAGTTCTTC.

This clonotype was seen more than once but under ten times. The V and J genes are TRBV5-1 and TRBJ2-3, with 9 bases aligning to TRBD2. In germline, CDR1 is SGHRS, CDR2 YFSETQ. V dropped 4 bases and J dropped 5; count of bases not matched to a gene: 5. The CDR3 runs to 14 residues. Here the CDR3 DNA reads TGCGCCAGCAGCCAGGGGACTAGCTTAGATACGCAGTATTTT. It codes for CASSQGTSLDTQYF.

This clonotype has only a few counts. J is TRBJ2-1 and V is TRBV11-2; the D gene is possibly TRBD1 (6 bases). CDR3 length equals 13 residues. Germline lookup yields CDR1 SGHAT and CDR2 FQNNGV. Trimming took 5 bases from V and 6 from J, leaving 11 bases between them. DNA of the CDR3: TGTGCCAGCAGCCGCCTAGGGGGCAATGAGCAGTTCTTC. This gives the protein CASSRLGGNEQFF.

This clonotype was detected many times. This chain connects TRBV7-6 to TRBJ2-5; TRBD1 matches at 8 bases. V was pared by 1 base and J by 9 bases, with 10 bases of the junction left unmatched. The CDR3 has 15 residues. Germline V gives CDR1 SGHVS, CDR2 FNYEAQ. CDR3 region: CASSLEDNRGKAQYF. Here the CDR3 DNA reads TGTGCCAGCAGCTTAGAAGATAACAGGGGGAAGGCCCAGTACTTC.

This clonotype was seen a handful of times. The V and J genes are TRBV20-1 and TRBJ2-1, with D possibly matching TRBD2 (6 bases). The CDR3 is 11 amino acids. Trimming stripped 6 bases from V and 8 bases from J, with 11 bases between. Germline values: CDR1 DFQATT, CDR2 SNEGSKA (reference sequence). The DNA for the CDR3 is TGCAGTGCAGAGTGGGGGGATGAGCAGTTCTTC. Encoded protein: CSAEWGDEQFF.

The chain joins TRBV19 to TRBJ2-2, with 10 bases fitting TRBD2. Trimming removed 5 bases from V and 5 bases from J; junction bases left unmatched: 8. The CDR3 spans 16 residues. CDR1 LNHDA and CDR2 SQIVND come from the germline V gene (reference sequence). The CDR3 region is CASSVESSGRTGELFF. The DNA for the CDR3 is TGTGCCAGTAGTGTCGAATCTAGCGGGAGAACCGGGGAGCTGTTTTTT.

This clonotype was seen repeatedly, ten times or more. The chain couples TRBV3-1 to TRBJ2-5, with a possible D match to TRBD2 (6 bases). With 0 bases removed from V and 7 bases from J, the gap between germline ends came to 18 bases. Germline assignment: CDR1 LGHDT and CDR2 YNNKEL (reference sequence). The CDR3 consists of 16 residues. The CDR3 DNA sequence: TGTGCCAGCAGCCAAGAACCCATAAGCGGGTTTGTGACCCAGTACTTC. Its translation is CASSQEPISGFVTQYF.

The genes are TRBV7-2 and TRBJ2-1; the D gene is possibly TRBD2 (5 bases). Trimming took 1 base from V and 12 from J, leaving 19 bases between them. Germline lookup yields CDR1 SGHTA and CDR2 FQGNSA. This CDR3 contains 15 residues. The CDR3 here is CASSLGGGGPKRQFF. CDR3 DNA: TGTGCCAGCAGCTTAGGCGGCGGAGGCCCCAAGAGGCAGTTCTTC. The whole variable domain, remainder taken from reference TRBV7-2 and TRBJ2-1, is GAGVSQSPSNKVTEKGKDVELRCDPISGHTALYWYRQSLGQGLEFLIYFQGNSAPDKSGLPSDRFSAERTGGSVSTLTIQRTQQEDSAVYLCASSLGGGGPKRQFFGPGTRLTVL.

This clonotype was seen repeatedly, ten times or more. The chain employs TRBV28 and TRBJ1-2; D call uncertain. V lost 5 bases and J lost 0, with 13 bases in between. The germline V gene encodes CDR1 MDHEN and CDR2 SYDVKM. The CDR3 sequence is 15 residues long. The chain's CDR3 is CASSLLVVSNYGYTF. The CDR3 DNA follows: TGTGCCAGCAGTCTCCTGGTAGTTTCTAACTATGGCTACACCTTC.

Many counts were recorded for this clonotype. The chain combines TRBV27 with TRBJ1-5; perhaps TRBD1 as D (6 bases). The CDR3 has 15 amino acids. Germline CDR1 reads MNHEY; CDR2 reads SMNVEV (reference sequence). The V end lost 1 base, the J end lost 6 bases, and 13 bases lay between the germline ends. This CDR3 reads CASSLWGALGQPQHF. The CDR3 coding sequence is TGTGCCAGCAGTTTATGGGGGGCGCTAGGTCAGCCCCAGCATTTT.